This section outlines one T cell receptor (beta chain) sequence together with its context. The data originate from a study of blood T cells in healthy people across ages. CDR1 is DFQATT and CDR2 is SNEGSKA in the germline V gene (reference sequence). This CDR3 has 12 amino acids. Trimming took 6 bases from V and 1 from J, leaving 9 bases between them. Primed by a sample-barcoded 5' primer and a J-beta primer mix, a second PCR proceeded for about 6 to 12 cycles. TCRdb itself ran the 5' RACE reads through MiXCR, one entry per CDR3 protein. The repertoire has about 680,000 distinct CDR3 sequences, around 48% of them found once; the top ten carry about 32%.

The TCR originated in a woman aged 60-75 years in good health. What was sequenced was blood. The genes are TRBV20-1 and TRBJ1-2; D unresolved. The CDR3 coding sequence is TGCAGTGCCGGAGGAAATAACTATGGCTACACCTTC. This sequence encodes CSAGGNNYGYTF.